Listed here are 15 T cell receptor beta chains from one sample, sequenced in a study of molecular identifiers for immune sequencing clone quantification. TCRdb used MiXCR to reprocess the PCR reads, holding one entry per CDR3 protein. Altogether under 600,000 distinct CDR3 sequences are present, around 23% being singletons, with the ten largest covering approximately 0.8%. Sequenced input: naive CD8+ T cells from blood, with Jurkat cell RNA spiked in. The subset here: FACS-sorted CD8+CD4-CCR7+CD45RA+ naive T cells. The receptors here all came from a human donor in good health. Some libraries in this study had Jurkat cell RNA spiked in.

This clonotype turned up a few times. This rearrangement joins TRBV24-1 to TRBJ2-1; D gene ambiguous. The CDR3 spans 14 residues. The ends were cut back, 12 bases at V and 5 bases at J, with 19 bases in the middle. Germline V gene sequence: CDR1 KGHDR, CDR2 SFDVKD. For the CDR3, the DNA is TGTGCCGTAGACGACGGGTTCGGCGACAATGAGCAGTTCTTC. Translating gives CAVDDGFGDNEQFF.

The V and J genes are TRBV6-2 or TRBV6-3 and TRBJ1-5; 8 bases map to TRBD1. In germline, CDR1 is MNHEY, CDR2 SVGEGT. The CDR3 totals 14 residues. V shed 7 bases, J shed 4 bases, and the junction held 6 bases outside the gene matches. The CDR3 DNA sequence: TGTGCCAGCAACCTACAGGGGGGGAATCAGCCCCAGCATTTT. It encodes CASNLQGGNQPQHF.

This clonotype was seen ten or more times. The gene calls are TRBV14 and TRBJ2-7, with a possible D match to TRBD2 (5 bases). The V and J ends lost 0 bases and 5 bases respectively, with 14 bases between them. This CDR3 is built from 15 residues. In germline, CDR1 is SGHDN, CDR2 FVKESK. The CDR3 here is CASSQEAVTKDEQYF. The CDR3 DNA sequence: TGTGCCAGCAGCCAAGAGGCCGTGACTAAGGACGAGCAGTACTTC.

This clonotype was counted at least ten times. The V and J genes are TRBV9 and TRBJ2-2; 7 bases are a match to TRBD2. This CDR3 spans 15 amino acids. With V trimmed by 4 bases and J by 4 bases, 7 bases remained unmatched. The germline V gene has CDR1 SGDLS and CDR2 YYNGEE. Here the CDR3 reads CASSRGSGGTGELFF. CDR3 nucleotides: TGTGCCAGCAGCCGCGGATCGGGGGGCACCGGGGAGCTGTTTTTT. The whole variable domain, remainder taken from reference TRBV9 and TRBJ2-2, is DSGVTQTPKHLITATGQRVTLRCSPRSGDLSVYWYQQSLDQGLQFLIQYYNGEERAKGNILERFSAQQFPDLHSELNLSSLELGDSALYFCASSRGSGGTGELFFGEGSRLTVL.

Comments on this clonotype: A read error is possible here, since a much larger clone lies one base away. V and J are TRBV7-9 and TRBJ1-4; maybe TRBD1 (6 bases). The CDR3 extends over 16 amino acids. Germline CDR1 is SEHNR and CDR2 is FQNEAQ (reference sequence). In nucleotides, the CDR3 is TGTGCCGGCAGCCCGTGGACGGAGGGGGCTAATGAAAAACTGTTTTTT. It codes for CAGSPWTEGANEKLFF.

The J gene is TRBJ1-1, the V gene TRBV25-1; TRBD1 is a possible D gene (5 bases). The germline V gene has CDR1 MGHDK and CDR2 SYGVNS. The CDR3 is 15 residues long. V was pared by 3 bases and J by 3 bases, with 14 bases between. CDR3 in amino acids: CASSDHDSYDTEAFF. The CDR3 DNA sequence: TGTGCCAGCAGTGATCACGACAGTTATGACACTGAAGCTTTCTTT.

Notes on this clonotype: The conserved final phenylalanine or tryptophan is absent from the CDR3, which likely points to a read error. The chain combines TRBV7-9 with TRBJ2-3; D remains ambiguous. Trimming stripped 1 base from V and 8 bases from J, with 7 bases between. The germline V gene has CDR1 SEHNR and CDR2 FQNEAQ (reference sequence). The CDR3 spans 12 residues. The CDR3 here is CASSLESATQYL. The DNA for the CDR3 is TGTGCCAGCAGCTTAGAGTCAGCTACGCAGTATCTT.

This clonotype was detected a few times. The chain couples TRBV6-5 to TRBJ1-1; D is unresolved. Germline V gives CDR1 MNHEY, CDR2 SVGAGI. This CDR3 is built from 13 residues. V was shortened by 2 bases and J by 7 bases, with 11 bases between the two germline ends. The CDR3 coding sequence is TGTGCCAGCAGTTACGGGCAGACGCTTGAAGCTTTCTTT. This sequence encodes CASSYGQTLEAFF.

This clonotype was detected only a few times. The rearrangement joins TRBV9 to TRBJ2-5, with 8 bases identical to TRBD1. V lost 6 bases to trimming and J lost 4 bases; unmatched junction nucleotides: 14. This CDR3 is 16 amino acids long. Germline V gene lookup returns CDR1 SGDLS and CDR2 YYNGEE. The CDR3 nucleotides read TGTGCCAGCAACGACGCAATGACAGGGGCGGCAGAGACCCAGTACTTC. Translating gives CASNDAMTGAAETQYF.

This clonotype showed up just a few times. The rearrangement uses TRBV4-2 and TRBJ2-7; TRBD2 matches 11 bases. Looked up from germline, CDR1 is LGHNA and CDR2 is YNFKEQ. Losses at the gene ends were 3 bases for V and 2 bases for J; bases not matched to a gene: 3. CDR3 length equals 15 residues. As DNA, the CDR3 is TGTGCCAGCAGCCAGACTAGCGGGGAAACCTACGAGCAGTACTTC. It is translated as CASSQTSGETYEQYF.

This clonotype has at least ten counts. J is TRBJ2-3 and V is TRBV5-6; 10 bases map to TRBD2. CDR1 and CDR2 (germline): SGHDT, YYEEEE. This CDR3 comprises 16 residues. Losses at the gene ends were 3 bases for V and 2 bases for J; bases not matched to a gene: 6. The CDR3 DNA follows: TGTGCCAGCAGCTGGCAGACTAGCGGGTACACAGATACGCAGTATTTT. Encoded protein: CASSWQTSGYTDTQYF.

This chain joins TRBV9 and TRBJ2-2; D unclear. CDR3 length equals 13 residues. V was clipped by 0 bases and J by 9 bases, with 9 bases between them. Germline-derived CDR1 and CDR2 are SGDLS and YYNGEE. The CDR3 region has the DNA TGTGCCAGCAGCGTAGATTTGACGAGGGAGCTGTTTTTT. The encoded protein is CASSVDLTRELFF.

The chain employs TRBV9 and TRBJ2-2, with 7 bases that match TRBD2. CDR1 is SGDLS and CDR2 is YYNGEE in the germline V gene. This CDR3 contains 18 residues. V dropped 4 bases and J dropped 1; count of bases not matched to a gene: 13. The CDR3 bases are TGTGCCAGCAGCCCTCGAATTTCTAGCGGTGAGAACACCGGGGAGCTGTTTTTT. It codes for CASSPRISSGENTGELFF. Looking up the rest from reference TRBV9 and TRBJ2-2 gives the full variable domain: DSGVTQTPKHLITATGQRVTLRCSPRSGDLSVYWYQQSLDQGLQFLIQYYNGEERAKGNILERFSAQQFPDLHSELNLSSLELGDSALYFCASSPRISSGENTGELFFGEGSRLTVL.

The genes are TRBV12-3 or TRBV12-4 and TRBJ2-7, with TRBD2 matching 11 bases. The CDR3 contains 15 residues. Unmatched junction bases numbered 9, after V lost 5 bases and J lost 6 bases. DNA for the CDR3: TGTGCCAGCAGTACATTAGCGGGAGGGAGTCCCGAGCAGTACTTC. Protein product: CASSTLAGGSPEQYF.

A word on this clonotype: This clone may be a read error of a much larger clone one base away. V is TRBV13 and J is TRBJ1-1, with TRBD1 as a possible D gene (5 bases). The CDR3 runs 15 residues. Germline V gene data show CDR1 as PRHDT and CDR2 as FYEKMQ (reference sequence). Here the CDR3 DNA reads TGTGCCAGCAGCCGTGGAGTAAGTCAGGGCGCCACTTCCCCATTT. As protein: CASSRGVSQGATSPF.